The clone carrying this TCR beta chain was picked up many times. Antigen: not known. The entry originates in a study of human T cells and chemical hapten exposure. About the research overall: Patch tests put 0.01% DPC on the upper back, and the results were checked at 6 days.

Stated time point: patch test 3, about 24 weeks after DPC sensitization. Treatment meaning: therapeutic diphenylcyclopropenone sensitization with weekly scalp DPC. Germline V CDR1 and CDR2: MNHNS, SASEGT. The ends were cut back, 3 bases at V and 2 bases at J, with 11 bases in the middle. CDR3 size: 14 residues. TCRdb re-derived calls from the RACE reads in MiXCR, one entry per CDR3 protein. The table shows 120,000 or so distinct CDR3 sequences, with about 10% occurring only once. Broader study findings: Versus controls, expanded TCRs had significantly more large CDR3 similarity clusters.

The rearrangement links TRBV6-1 to TRBJ2-7; D gene ambiguous. The sequenced sample was whole blood, obtained in connection with sensitization to the hapten diphenylcyclopropenone (DPC). The TCR sequence derives from a woman aged 50 to 65 with alopecia areata. Some clones in this sample may be carry-over from other donors' samples. CDR3 coding DNA: TGTGCCAGCAGTGAGGCACGGTTAACCTACGAGCAGTACTTC. Translated: CASSEARLTYEQYF.